The next 14 T cell receptor beta chains were all read from a single sample in a study of identical twins. MiXCR, applied by TCRdb to the 5' RACE reads, yields one record per CDR3 protein. This table has approximately 530,000 distinct CDR3 sequences, more than 20% appearing once. These same data were also listed under a study on yellow fever vaccine responses in identical twins.

The material sequenced was CD4+ T cells sorted from blood. These receptors originate from a woman between 18 and 30 years old in good health.

This clonotype has a handful of counts. The V call is TRBV24-1, the J call TRBJ2-5; D remains ambiguous. CDR1 is KGHDR, CDR2 SFDVKD, per germline. Trimming pared 2 bases from V and 7 bases from J, leaving 4 bases between. The CDR3 has 11 residues. The CDR3 is CATSDSGTQYF. The DNA of the CDR3 is TGTGCCACCAGTGATTCGGGGACCCAGTACTTC.

V usage is TRBV20-1 and J usage is TRBJ2-1; weak D call: TRBD2 (5 bases). Trimming took off 1 base at V and 10 bases at J, with 5 bases between the two ends. The CDR3 runs to 10 residues. The V gene's germline CDR1 is DFQATT and CDR2 SNEGSKA (reference sequence). CDR3 nucleotides: TGCAGTGCTAGAGCGGGGGAGCAGTTCTTC. It codes for CSARAGEQFF.

This clonotype was picked up a small number of times. The CDR3 region has the DNA TGTGCCAGCAGCTTACTAGGCAGGGAAACTTTGGATGAGCAGTTCTTC. Its translation: CASSLLGRETLDEQFF. This sequence joins TRBV11-2 and TRBJ2-1; perhaps TRBD1 as D (5 bases). The CDR3 has 16 amino acids. V was trimmed by 2 bases and J by 8 bases, leaving 19 bases between them. Germline V lookup: CDR1 SGHAT, CDR2 FQNNGV.

Only a few counts were recorded for this clonotype. The gene calls are TRBV12-3 or TRBV12-4 and TRBJ2-7, with D perhaps TRBD2 (5 bases). This CDR3 is built from 14 residues. With 3 bases removed from V and 3 bases from J, the gap between germline ends came to 12 bases. The CDR3 is CASSLVGRYYEQYF. The CDR3 coding sequence is TGTGCCAGCAGTTTGGTGGGGAGATACTACGAGCAGTACTTC.

This clonotype was observed a handful of times. The chain employs TRBV19 and TRBJ2-7; TRBD2 is a possible D gene (5 bases). V was cut by 5 bases and J by 2 bases, with 28 bases left in between. Per the germline V gene, CDR1 is LNHDA and CDR2 is SQIVND (reference sequence). The CDR3 has 19 amino acids. The CDR3 DNA reads as TGTGCCAGTAGTCAAAGTATCGGGGTAGCGAGCCCAAACCCCTACGAGCAGTACTTC. Translated, it gives CASSQSIGVASPNPYEQYF.

V gene TRBV29-1 combines with J gene TRBJ2-1; 8 bases fit TRBD2. Germline CDR1 is SQVTM and CDR2 is ANQGSEA. The CDR3 has 15 residues. With 6 bases clipped from V and 0 bases from J, the junction kept 7 bases outside the gene matches. For the CDR3, the DNA is TGCAGCGTGGAACCGGGACTAGGCTCCTACAATGAGCAGTTCTTC. It translates to CSVEPGLGSYNEQFF.

The chain uses TRBV24-1 and TRBJ1-2; a possible D gene is TRBD1 (5 bases). The V gene lost 4 bases and the J gene lost 4 bases, with 15 bases spanning the gap. There are 15 residues in the CDR3. The V gene's germline CDR1 is KGHDR and CDR2 SFDVKD. The CDR3 DNA reads as TGTGCCACCAGTGACCCCAGGGAACGCGGCTATGGCTACACCTTC. It is translated as CATSDPRERGYGYTF.

The chain links TRBV27 to TRBJ2-2; D unclear. This CDR3 has 15 residues. Trimming stripped 6 bases from V and 1 base from J, with 12 bases between. The germline CDR1 and CDR2 sequences are MNHEY and SMNVEV (reference sequence). CDR3 region: CASSPLERNTGELFF. CDR3 nucleotide sequence: TGTGCCAGCAGCCCCTTGGAACGGAACACCGGGGAGCTGTTTTTT.

The gene calls are TRBV10-3 and TRBJ2-7; TRBD1 might be the D (5 bases). V lost 10 bases and J lost 3, with 13 bases in between. The CDR3 has 12 amino acids. CDR1 and CDR2 (germline): ENHRY, SYGVKD. The CDR3 spells CATGRAVYEQYV. CDR3 DNA sequence: TGTGCCACTGGCAGGGCCGTCTACGAGCAGTACGTC.

This clonotype was counted between two and nine times. For the CDR3, the DNA is TGTGCCAGCAGTGACAGCGGGAGGGCGAGGTCAGATACGCAGTATTTT. Residues: CASSDSGRARSDTQYF. This sequence joins TRBV6-4 and TRBJ2-3; 10 bases match TRBD2. Germline trimming cut 2 bases from V and 4 bases from J; bases unmatched to any gene: 6. The CDR3 totals 16 residues. Looked up from germline, CDR1 is MRHNA and CDR2 is SNTAGT.

This clonotype was seen only a few times. The CDR3 here is CSAFAGNTIYF. CDR3 nucleotide sequence: TGCAGTGCGTTCGCTGGAAACACCATATATTTT. The chain has TRBV20-1 and TRBJ1-3, with D hard to call. In germline, CDR1 is DFQATT, CDR2 SNEGSKA (reference sequence). The length of the CDR3 is 11 residues. The germline V and J ends were trimmed by 6 bases and 2 bases, with 5 bases remaining between them.

V is TRBV9 and J is TRBJ2-2; 15 nucleotides agree with TRBD2. The CDR3 has 18 amino acids. The ends lost 4 bases at V and 4 bases at J; junction bases unmatched: 8. Germline V lookup: CDR1 SGDLS, CDR2 YYNGEE. The CDR3 bases are TGTGCCAGCAGCTCTGGGACTAGCGGGAGGAGGAGCACCGGGGAGCTGTTTTTT. This encodes CASSSGTSGRRSTGELFF.

This chain links TRBV12-3 or TRBV12-4 with TRBJ2-7; D is uncertain. V was clipped by 0 bases and J by 3 bases, with 9 bases between them. The CDR3 extends over 14 amino acids. CDR3 nucleotides: TGTGCCAGCAGTTTAGCCATGCTGCGCTACGAGCAGTACTTC. This sequence encodes CASSLAMLRYEQYF.

This clonotype showed up just a few times. This chain uses TRBV28 with TRBJ1-2; no definite D call. V was clipped by 10 bases and J by 1 base, with 13 bases between them. The CDR3 is 13 amino acids. CDR1 and CDR2 from the germline V gene are MDHEN and SYDVKM. The CDR3 region has the DNA TGTGCCATCCAGACGGGGAATAACTATGGCTACACCTTC. It is translated as CAIQTGNNYGYTF.